This T cell receptor beta chain is from a study of tumor T cells in aggressive B-cell lymphoma. Assay: immunoSEQ multiplex PCR; the TCRdb copy retains only in-frame clones and omits some. The table includes more than 7,000 clones, about 85% detected once. Trimming took 1 base from V and 3 from J; bases not matched to a gene: 1. The CDR3 consists of 15 residues. Germline-derived CDR1 and CDR2 are MGHRA and YSYEKL. The chain recombines TRBV4-1 with TRBJ2-3, with 10 bases identical to TRBD2. The specimen sequenced was tumor tissue. The clonotype was recovered from an adult with diffuse large B cell lymphoma. CDR3 loop: CASSQGSGGTDTQYF. The DNA for the CDR3 is TGCGCCAGCAGCCAAGGTAGCGGGGGGACAGATACGCAGTATTTT.